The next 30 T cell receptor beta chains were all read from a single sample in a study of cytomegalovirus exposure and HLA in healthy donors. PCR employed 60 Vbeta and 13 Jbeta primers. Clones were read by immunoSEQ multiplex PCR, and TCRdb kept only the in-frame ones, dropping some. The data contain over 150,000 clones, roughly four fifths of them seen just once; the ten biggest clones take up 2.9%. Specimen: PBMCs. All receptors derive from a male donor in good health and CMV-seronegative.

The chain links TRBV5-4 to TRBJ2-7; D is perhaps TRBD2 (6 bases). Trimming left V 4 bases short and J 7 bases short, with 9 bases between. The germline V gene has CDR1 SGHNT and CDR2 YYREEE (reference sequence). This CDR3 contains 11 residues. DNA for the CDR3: TGTGCCAGCAGCACCGGAGGGGAGCAGTACTTC. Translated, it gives CASSTGGEQYF. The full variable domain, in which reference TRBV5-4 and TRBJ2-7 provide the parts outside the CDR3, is ETGVTQSPTHLIKTRGQQVTLRCSSQSGHNTVSWYQQALGQGPQFIFQYYREEENGRGNFPPRFSGLQFPNYSSELNVNALELDDSALYLCASSTGGEQYFGPGTRLTVT.

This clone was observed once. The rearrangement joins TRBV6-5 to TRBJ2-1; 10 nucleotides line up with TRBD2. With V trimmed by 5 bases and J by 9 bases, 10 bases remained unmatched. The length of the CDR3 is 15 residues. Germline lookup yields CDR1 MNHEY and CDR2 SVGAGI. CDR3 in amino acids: CASSTRSGGPGEQFF. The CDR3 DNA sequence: TGTGCCAGCAGTACTCGTAGCGGGGGGCCTGGTGAGCAGTTCTTC.

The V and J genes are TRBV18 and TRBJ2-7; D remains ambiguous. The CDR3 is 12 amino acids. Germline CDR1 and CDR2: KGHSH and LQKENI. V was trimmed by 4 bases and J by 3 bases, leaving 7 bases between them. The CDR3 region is CASSQQDYEQYF. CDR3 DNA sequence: TGTGCCAGCTCACAGCAGGACTACGAGCAGTACTTC.

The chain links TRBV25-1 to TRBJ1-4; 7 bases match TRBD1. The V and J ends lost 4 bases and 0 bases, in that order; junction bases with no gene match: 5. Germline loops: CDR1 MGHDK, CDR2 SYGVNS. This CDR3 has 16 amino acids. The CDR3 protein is CASSVTGDATNEKLFF. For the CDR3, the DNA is TGTGCCAGCAGTGTTACAGGGGACGCAACTAATGAAAAACTGTTTTTT.

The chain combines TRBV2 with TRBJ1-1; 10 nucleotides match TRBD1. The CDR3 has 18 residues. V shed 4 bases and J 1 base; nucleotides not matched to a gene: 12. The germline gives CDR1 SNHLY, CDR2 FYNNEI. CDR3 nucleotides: TGTGCCAGCAGTGGAGGCTGGACAGGGGGATTGCGGAACACTGAAGCTTTCTTT. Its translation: CASSGGWTGGLRNTEAFF.

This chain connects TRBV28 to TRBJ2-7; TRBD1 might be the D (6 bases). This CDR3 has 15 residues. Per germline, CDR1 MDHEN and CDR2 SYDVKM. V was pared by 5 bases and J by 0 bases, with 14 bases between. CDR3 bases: TGTGCCAGCAGTGAGTCCGGGACAAGCTCCTACGAGCAGTACTTC. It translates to CASSESGTSSYEQYF.

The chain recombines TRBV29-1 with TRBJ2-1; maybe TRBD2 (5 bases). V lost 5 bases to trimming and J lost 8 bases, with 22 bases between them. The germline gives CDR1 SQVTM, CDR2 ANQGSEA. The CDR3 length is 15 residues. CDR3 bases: TGCAGCGTTCGACTTATGAGCGGAGCCCAGGATGAGCAGTTCTTC. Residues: CSVRLMSGAQDEQFF.

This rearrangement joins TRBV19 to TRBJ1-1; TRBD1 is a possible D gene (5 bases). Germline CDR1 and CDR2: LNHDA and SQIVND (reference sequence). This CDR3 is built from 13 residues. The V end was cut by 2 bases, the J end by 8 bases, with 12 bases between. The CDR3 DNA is TGTGCCAGTAGTATAAGGGTGGAGGGGGAAGCTTTCTTT. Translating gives CASSIRVEGEAFF.

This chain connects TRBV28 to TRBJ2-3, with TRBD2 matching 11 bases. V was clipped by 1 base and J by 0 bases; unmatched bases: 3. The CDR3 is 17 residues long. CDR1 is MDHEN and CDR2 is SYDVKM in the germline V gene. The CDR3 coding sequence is TGTGCCAGCAGTTTATCATCTAGCGGGGGGAGCACAGATACGCAGTATTTT. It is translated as CASSLSSSGGSTDTQYF.

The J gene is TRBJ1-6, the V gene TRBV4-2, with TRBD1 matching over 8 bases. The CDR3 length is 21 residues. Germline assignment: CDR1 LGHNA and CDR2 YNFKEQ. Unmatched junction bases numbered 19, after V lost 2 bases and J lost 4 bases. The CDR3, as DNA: TGTGCCAGCAGCCAACCCAGCGACAGGGGCTTTTTGGAACTTTATAATTCACCCCTCCACTTT. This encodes CASSQPSDRGFLELYNSPLHF.

CDR3 protein: CASSIDRERNQPQHF. Written as DNA, the CDR3 is TGTGCCAGCAGTATAGACAGGGAAAGAAATCAGCCCCAGCATTTT. The gene calls are TRBV6-1 and TRBJ1-5, with 7 bases matching TRBD1. The CDR3 has 15 amino acids. Unmatched junction bases numbered 8, after V lost 5 bases and J lost 4 bases. CDR1 MNHNS and CDR2 SASEGT come from the germline V gene.

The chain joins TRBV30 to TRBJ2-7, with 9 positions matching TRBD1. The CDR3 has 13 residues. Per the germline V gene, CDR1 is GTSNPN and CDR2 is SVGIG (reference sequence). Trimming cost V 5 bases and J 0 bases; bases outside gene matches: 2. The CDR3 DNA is TGTGCCTGGGGGACAGGGTCCTCCTACGAGCAGTACTTC. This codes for CAWGTGSSYEQYF.

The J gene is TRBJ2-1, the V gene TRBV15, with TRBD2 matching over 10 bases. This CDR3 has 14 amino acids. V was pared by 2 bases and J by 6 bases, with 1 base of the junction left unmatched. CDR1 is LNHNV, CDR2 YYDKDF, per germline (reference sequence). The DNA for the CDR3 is TGTGCCACCAGCAGACTAGCGGGAGCCAATGAGCAGTTCTTC. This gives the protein CATSRLAGANEQFF.

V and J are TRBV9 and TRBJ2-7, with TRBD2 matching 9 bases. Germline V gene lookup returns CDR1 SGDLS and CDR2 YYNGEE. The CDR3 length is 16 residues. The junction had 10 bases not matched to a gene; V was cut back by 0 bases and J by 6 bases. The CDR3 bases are TGTGCCAGCAGCGTAGGGGTTAGCGGGAGCGGAGGCGAGCAGTACTTC. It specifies CASSVGVSGSGGEQYF.

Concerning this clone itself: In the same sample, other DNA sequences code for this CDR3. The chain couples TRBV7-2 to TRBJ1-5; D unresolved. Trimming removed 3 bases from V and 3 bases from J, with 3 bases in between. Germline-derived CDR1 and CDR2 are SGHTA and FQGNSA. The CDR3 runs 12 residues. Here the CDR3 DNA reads TGTGCCAGCAGCTTCTACAATCAGCCCCAGCATTTT. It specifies CASSFYNQPQHF.

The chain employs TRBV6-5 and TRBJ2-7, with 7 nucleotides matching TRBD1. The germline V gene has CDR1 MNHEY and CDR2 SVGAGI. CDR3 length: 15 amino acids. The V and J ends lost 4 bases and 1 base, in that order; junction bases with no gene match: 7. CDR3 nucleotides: TGTGCCAGCAGTTCGACAGGGTACCCTTCCTACGAGCAGTACTTC. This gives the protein CASSSTGYPSYEQYF.

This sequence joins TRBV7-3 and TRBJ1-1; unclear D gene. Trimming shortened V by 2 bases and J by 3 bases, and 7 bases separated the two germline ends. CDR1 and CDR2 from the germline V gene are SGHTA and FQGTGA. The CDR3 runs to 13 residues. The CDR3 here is CASSLLRDTEAFF. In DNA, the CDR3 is TGTGCCAGCAGCTTACTACGGGACACTGAAGCTTTCTTT.

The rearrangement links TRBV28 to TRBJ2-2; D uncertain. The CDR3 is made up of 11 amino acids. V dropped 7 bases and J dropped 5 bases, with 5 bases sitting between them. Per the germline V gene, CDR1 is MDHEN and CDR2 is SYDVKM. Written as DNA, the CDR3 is TGTGCCAGCACCTTGACCGGGGAGCTGTTTTTT. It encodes CASTLTGELFF.

The CDR3 spells CASSSSLRTVFYYAEGYTF. The CDR3 nucleotides read TGTGCCAGCAGTTCATCCCTCAGGACAGTCTTTTACTATGCGGAGGGCTACACCTTC. The chain carries TRBV28 and TRBJ1-2, with a tentative D call TRBD1 (6 bases). Trimming cost V 4 bases and J 8 bases, with 32 bases left between them. This CDR3 has 19 amino acids. Looked up from germline, CDR1 is MDHEN and CDR2 is SYDVKM.

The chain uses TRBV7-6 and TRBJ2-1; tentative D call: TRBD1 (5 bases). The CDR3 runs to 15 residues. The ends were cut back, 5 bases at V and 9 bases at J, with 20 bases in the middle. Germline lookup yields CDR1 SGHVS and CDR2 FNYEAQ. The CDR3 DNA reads TGTGCCAGCAGCCCCGCTAAGGGGCCTAGTAGTGAGCAGTTCTTC. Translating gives CASSPAKGPSSEQFF.

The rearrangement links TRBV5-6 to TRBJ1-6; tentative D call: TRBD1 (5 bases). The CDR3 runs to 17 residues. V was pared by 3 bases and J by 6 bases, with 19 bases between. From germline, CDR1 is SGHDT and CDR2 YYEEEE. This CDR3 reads CASSYQGSGLPNSPLHF. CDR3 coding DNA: TGTGCCAGCAGCTATCAGGGAAGCGGGCTTCCTAATTCACCCCTCCACTTT.

CDR3 residues: CASSPGHYTEAFF. In DNA form, the CDR3 reads TGTGCCAGCAGTCCGGGACACTACACTGAAGCTTTCTTT. The chain recombines TRBV6-1 with TRBJ1-1; TRBD1 might be the D (6 bases). V shed 5 bases and J shed 3 bases, with 10 bases lying between them. This CDR3 spans 13 amino acids. Germline assignment: CDR1 MNHNS and CDR2 SASEGT.

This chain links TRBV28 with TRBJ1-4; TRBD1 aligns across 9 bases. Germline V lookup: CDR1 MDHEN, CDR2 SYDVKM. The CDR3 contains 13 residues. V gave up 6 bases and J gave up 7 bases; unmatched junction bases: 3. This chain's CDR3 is CASRQGASEKLFF. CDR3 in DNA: TGTGCCAGCAGACAGGGGGCGAGTGAAAAACTGTTTTTT.

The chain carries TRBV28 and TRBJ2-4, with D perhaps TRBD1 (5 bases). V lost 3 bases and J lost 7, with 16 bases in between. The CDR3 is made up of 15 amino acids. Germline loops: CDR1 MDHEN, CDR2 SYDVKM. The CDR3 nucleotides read TGTGCCAGCAGTTTGGTAGCCGCAGGGATCAACATTCAGTACTTC. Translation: CASSLVAAGINIQYF. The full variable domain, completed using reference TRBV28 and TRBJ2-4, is DVKVTQSSRYLVKRTGEKVFLECVQDMDHENMFWYRQDPGLGLRLIYFSYDVKMKEKGDIPEGYSVSREKKERFSLILESASTNQTSMYLCASSLVAAGINIQYFGAGTRLSVL.

CDR3: CASSFGDTAYNEQFF. The DNA of the CDR3 is TGTGCCAGCAGCTTTGGGGACACGGCCTACAATGAGCAGTTCTTC. J is TRBJ2-1 and V is TRBV4-2; D is perhaps TRBD1 (6 bases). The germline V gene has CDR1 LGHNA and CDR2 YNFKEQ. Trimming left V 5 bases short and J 2 bases short, with 13 bases between. The CDR3 runs to 15 residues.

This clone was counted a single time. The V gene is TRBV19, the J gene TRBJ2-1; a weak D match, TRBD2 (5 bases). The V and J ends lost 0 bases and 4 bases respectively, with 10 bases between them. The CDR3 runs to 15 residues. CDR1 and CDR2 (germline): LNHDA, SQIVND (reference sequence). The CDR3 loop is CASSIESGPYNEQFF. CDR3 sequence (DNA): TGTGCCAGTAGTATAGAAAGCGGCCCTTACAATGAGCAGTTCTTC.

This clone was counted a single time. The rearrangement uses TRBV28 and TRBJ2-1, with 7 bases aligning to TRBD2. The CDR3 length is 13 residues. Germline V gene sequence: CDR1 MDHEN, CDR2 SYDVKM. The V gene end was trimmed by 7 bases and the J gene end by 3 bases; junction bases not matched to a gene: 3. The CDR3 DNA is TGTGCCAGCACAGGCGGGAGCTACAATGAGCAGTTCTTC. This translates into CASTGGSYNEQFF.

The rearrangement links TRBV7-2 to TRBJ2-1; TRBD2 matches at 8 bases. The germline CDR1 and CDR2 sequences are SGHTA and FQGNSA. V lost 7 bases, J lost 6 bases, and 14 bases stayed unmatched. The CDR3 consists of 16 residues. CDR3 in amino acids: CASTLGSGGPVNEQFF. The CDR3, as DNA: TGTGCCAGCACCCTGGGATCGGGAGGGCCTGTCAATGAGCAGTTCTTC.

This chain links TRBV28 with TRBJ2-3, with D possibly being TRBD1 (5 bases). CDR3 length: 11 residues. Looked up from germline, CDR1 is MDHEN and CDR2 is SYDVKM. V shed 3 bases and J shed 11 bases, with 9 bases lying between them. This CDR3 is CASSFSDKQYF. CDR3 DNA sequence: TGTGCCAGCAGTTTTTCGGACAAGCAGTATTTT.

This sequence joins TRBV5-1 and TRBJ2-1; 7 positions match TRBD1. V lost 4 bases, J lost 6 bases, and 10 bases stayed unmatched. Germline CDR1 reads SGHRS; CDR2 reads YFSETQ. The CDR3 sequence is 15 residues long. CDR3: CASSLPTGLGNEQFF. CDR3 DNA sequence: TGCGCCAGCAGCCTACCGACAGGGCTGGGCAATGAGCAGTTCTTC.